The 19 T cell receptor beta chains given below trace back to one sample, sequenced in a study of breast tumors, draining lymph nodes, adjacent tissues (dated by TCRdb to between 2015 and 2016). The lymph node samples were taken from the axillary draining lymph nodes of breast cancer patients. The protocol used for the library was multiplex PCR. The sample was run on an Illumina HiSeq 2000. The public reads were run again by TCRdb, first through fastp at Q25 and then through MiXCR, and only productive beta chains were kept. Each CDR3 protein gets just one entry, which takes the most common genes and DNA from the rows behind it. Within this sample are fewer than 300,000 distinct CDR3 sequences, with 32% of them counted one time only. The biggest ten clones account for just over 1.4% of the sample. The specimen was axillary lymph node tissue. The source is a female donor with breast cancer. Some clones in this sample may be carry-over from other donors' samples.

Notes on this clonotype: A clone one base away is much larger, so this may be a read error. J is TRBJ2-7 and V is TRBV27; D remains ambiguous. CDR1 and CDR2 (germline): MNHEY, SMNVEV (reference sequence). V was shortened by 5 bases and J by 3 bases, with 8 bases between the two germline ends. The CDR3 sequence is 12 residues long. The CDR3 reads CASSVPVYEQYF. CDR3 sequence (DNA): TGTGCCAGCAGTGTGCCCGTCTACGAGCAGTACTTC.

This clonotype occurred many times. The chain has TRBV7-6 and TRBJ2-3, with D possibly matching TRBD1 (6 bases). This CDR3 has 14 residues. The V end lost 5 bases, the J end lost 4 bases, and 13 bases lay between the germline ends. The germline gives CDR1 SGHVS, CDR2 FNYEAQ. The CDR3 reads CASSPRQVSDTQYF. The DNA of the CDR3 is TGTGCCAGCAGCCCCCGACAGGTTTCAGATACGCAGTATTTT.

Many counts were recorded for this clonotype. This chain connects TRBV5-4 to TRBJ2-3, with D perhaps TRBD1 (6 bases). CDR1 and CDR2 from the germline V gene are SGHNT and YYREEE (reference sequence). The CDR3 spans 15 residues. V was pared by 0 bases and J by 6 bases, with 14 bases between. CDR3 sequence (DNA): TGTGCCAGCAGCTTGGAGGCGAACAGGGTGGATACGCAGTATTTT. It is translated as CASSLEANRVDTQYF.

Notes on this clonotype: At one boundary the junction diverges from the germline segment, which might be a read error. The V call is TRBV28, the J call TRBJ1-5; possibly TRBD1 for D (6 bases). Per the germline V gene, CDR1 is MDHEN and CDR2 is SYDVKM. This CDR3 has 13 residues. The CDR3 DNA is TGTACCAGCAGCCCAGGGGAGCGGCAGCCCCAGCATTTT. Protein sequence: CTSSPGERQPQHF. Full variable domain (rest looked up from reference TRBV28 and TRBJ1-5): DVKVTQSSRYLVKRTGEKVFLECVQDMDHENMFWYRQDPGLGLRLIYFSYDVKMKEKGDIPEGYSVSREKKERFSLILESASTNQTSMYLCTSSPGERQPQHFGDGTRLSIL.

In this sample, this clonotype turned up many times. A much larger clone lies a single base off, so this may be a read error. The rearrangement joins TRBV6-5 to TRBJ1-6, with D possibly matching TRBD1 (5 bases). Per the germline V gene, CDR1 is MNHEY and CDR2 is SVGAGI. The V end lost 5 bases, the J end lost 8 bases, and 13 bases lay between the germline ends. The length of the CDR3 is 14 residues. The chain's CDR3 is CASSHYQQDSPLHF. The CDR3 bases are TGTGCCAGCAGTCACTACCAACAGGATTCACCCCTCCACTTT.

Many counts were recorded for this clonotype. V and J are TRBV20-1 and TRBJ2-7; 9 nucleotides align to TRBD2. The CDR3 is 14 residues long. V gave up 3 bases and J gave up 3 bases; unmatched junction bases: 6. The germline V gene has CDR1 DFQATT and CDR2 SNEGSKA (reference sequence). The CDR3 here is CSASEAGGYYEQYF. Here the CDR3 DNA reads TGCAGTGCTAGTGAGGCGGGAGGGTACTACGAGCAGTACTTC.

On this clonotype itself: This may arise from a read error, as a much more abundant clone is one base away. The CDR3: CASSQQTGANEQFF. The CDR3 DNA reads TGTGCCAGCAGCCAGCAGACAGGGGCCAATGAGCAGTTCTTC. The genes are TRBV3-1 and TRBJ2-1, with 8 bases that match TRBD1. J gave up 6 bases and V 3 bases, and 4 bases lay outside the gene matches. The CDR3 consists of 14 residues. Germline CDR1 is LGHDT and CDR2 is YNNKEL (reference sequence).

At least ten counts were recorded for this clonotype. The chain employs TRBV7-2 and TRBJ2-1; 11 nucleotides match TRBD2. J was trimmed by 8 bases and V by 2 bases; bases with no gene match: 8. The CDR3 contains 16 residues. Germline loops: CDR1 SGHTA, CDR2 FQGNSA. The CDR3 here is CASSLPAASGRYEQFF. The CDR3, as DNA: TGTGCCAGCAGCTTACCCGCTGCTAGCGGGAGGTATGAGCAGTTCTTC.

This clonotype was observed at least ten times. The CDR3 nucleotides are TGTGCCAGCGTGTCGTGGGGTGGCAACGGCTACACCTTC. Residues: CASVSWGGNGYTF. The rearrangement joins TRBV28 to TRBJ1-2, with D unclear. The germline gives CDR1 MDHEN, CDR2 SYDVKM. The CDR3 covers 13 residues. Trimming left V 8 bases short and J 8 bases short, with 18 bases between.

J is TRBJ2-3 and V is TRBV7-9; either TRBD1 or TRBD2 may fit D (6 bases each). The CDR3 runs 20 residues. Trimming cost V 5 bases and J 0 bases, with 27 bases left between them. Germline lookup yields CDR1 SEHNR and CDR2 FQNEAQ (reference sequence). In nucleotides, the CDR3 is TGTGCCAGCAGCCCAGACCCCGGTGGGGGCGGGGTATCTAGCACAGATACGCAGTATTTT. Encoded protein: CASSPDPGGGGVSSTDTQYF.

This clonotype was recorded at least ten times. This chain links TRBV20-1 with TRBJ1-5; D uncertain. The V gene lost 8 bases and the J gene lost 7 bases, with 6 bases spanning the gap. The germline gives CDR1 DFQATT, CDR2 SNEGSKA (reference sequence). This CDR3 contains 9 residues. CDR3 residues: CSPKQPQHF. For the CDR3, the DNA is TGCAGTCCTAAGCAGCCCCAGCATTTT.

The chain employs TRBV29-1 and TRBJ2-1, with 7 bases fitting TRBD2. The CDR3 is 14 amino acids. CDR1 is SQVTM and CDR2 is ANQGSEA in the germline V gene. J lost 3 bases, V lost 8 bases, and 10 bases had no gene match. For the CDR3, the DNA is TGCAGCCTAGCGGACGCGAGGGGCTACAATGAGCAGTTCTTC. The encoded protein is CSLADARGYNEQFF.

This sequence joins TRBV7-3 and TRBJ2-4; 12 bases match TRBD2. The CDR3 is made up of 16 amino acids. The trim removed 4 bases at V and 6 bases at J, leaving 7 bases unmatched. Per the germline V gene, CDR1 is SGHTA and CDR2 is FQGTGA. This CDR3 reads CASSSSGRAGRNIQYF. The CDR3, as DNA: TGTGCCAGCAGCTCTAGCGGGAGGGCCGGTAGAAACATTCAGTACTTC.

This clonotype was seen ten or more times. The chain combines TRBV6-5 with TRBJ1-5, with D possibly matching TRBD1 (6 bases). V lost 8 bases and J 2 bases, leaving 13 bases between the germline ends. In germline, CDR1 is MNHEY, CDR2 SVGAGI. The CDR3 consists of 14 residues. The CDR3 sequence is CASPPRGGNQPQHF. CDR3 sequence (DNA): TGTGCCAGCCCCCCCAGGGGCGGCAATCAGCCCCAGCATTTT.

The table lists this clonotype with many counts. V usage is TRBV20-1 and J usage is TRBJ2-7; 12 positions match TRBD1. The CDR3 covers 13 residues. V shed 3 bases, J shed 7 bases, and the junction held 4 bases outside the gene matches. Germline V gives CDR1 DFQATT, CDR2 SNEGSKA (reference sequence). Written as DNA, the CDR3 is TGCAGTGCTAGGGGGACAGGGGGCGGTGAGCAGTACTTC. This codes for CSARGTGGGEQYF.

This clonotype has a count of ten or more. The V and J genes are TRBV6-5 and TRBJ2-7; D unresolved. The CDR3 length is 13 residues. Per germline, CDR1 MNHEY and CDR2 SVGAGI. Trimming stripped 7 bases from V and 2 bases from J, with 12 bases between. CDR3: CASIPDKTYEQYF. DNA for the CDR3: TGTGCCAGCATCCCCGACAAGACCTACGAGCAGTACTTC.

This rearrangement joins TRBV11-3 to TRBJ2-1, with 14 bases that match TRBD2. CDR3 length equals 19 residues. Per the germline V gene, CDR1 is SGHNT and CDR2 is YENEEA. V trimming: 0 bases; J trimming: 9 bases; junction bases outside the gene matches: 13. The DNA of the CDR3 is TGTGCCAGCAGCTTAGAAGGTGCTGGGACTAGCGGGAGATTTGCTGAGCAGTTCTTC. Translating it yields CASSLEGAGTSGRFAEQFF.

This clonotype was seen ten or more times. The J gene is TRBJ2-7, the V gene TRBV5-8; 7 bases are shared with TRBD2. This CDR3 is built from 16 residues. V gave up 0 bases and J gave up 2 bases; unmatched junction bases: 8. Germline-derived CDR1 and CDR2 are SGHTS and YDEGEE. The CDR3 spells CASSLVSGGPPYEQYF. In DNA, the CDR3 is TGTGCCAGCAGCTTGGTATCGGGAGGCCCCCCCTACGAGCAGTACTTC.

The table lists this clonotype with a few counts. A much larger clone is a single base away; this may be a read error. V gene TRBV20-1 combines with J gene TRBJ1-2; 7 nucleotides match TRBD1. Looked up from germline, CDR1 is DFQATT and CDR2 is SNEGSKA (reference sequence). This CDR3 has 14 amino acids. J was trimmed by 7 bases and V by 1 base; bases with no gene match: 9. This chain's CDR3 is CSARVRQGGSGYTF. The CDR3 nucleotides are TGCAGTGCTAGAGTACGTCAGGGGGGCTCTGGCTACACCTTC.